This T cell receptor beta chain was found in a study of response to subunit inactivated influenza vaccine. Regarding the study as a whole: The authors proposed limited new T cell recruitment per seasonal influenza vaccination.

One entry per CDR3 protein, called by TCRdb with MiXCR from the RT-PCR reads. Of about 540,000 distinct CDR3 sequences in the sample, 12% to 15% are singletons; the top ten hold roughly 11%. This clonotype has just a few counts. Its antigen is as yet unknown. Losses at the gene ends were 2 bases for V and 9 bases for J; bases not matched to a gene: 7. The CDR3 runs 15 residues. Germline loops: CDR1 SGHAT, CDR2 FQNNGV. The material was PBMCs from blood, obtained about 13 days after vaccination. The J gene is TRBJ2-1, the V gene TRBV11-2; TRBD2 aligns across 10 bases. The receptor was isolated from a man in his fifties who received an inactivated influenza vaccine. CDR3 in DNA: TGTGCCAGCAGCTTATTAAGCGGGGGGGCGAGTGAGCAGTTCTTC. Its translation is CASSLLSGGASEQFF.